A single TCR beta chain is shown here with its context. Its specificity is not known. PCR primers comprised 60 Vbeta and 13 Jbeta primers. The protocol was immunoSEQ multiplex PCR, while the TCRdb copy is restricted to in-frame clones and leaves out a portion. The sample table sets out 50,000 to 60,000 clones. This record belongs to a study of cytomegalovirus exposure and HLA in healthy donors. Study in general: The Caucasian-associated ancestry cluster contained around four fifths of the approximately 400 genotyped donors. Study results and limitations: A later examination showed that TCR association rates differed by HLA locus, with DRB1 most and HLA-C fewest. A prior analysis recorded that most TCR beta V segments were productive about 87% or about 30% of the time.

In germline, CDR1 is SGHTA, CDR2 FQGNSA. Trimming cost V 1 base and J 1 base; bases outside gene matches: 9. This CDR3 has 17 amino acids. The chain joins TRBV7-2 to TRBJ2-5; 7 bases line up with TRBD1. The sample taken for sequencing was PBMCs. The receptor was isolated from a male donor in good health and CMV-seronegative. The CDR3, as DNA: TGTGCCAGCAGCTTAGTAGGGGGCGGAAAGGGCCAAGAGACCCAGTACTTC. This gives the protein CASSLVGGGKGQETQYF.